Listed here is a single T cell receptor beta chain. Measured with immunoSEQ multiplex PCR; TCRdb has only the in-frame clones, and not every one. The repertoire holds 600,000 to 900,000 clones, with over 75% as singletons. The source of the sample is a study of shared T cell receptors in the human thymus. Germline V gene data show CDR1 as MGHRA and CDR2 as YSYEKL. The CDR3 consists of 19 residues. Between the trimmed V and J ends, which lost 5 bases and 3 bases, there was a span of 27 bases. Another study also made use of these data, one on human thymus T cells. According to that study: Thymus tissue for the work was resected from patients undergoing corrective heart surgery. Across thymic and blood repertoires, the usage of V and J genes appeared to be biased. Highly overlapping thymic repertoires in unrelated individuals were reported by related research.

The receptor was isolated from a girl less than two years old with a congenital heart defect. The chain recombines TRBV4-1 with TRBJ2-3; D not certain. The sample was thymocytes. DNA for the CDR3: TGCGCCAGCAGCACCAATAGGTATCTCCGCCTCGCACAGACAGATACGCAGTATTTT. The encoded protein is CASSTNRYLRLAQTDTQYF.